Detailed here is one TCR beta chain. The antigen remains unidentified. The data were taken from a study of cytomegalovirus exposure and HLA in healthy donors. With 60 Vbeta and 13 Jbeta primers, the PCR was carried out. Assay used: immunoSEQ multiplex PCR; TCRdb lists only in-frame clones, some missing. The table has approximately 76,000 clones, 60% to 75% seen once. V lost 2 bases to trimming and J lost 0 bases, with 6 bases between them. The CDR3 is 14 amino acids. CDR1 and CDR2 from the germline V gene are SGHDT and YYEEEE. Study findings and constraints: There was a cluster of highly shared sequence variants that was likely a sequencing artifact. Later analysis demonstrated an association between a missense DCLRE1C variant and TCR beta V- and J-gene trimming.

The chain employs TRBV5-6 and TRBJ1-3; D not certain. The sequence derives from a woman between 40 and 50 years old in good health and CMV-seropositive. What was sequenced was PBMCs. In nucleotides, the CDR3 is TGTGCCAGCAGCTTTGACATCTCTGGAAACACCATATATTTT. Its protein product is CASSFDISGNTIYF.